This TCR beta chain was captured in a study of long-term antiretroviral therapy in people with HIV. Study findings and constraints: The study collected blood between the mid-2000s and the late 2010s, possibly under older ART regimens.

The junction had 9 bases not matched to a gene; V was cut back by 5 bases and J by 4 bases. The CDR3 has 15 residues. Germline V gives CDR1 SGHNT, CDR2 YYREEE (reference sequence). The run of the v3.0 immunoSEQ assay was at survey level. TCRdb's copy holds only in-frame clones and misses some; the assay was immunoSEQ multiplex PCR. Altogether 30,000 to 40,000 clones are present, more than 60% being singletons, with the ten largest covering about 7.1%. With respect to this clone: Its antigen is currently unknown.

The receptor comes from a woman in her forties or fifties with HIV. This chain links TRBV5-4 with TRBJ2-5; the match to TRBD2 covers 9 bases. The sample was unsorted PBMCs, taken 2 years after starting antiretroviral therapy. CDR3 coding DNA: TGTGCCAGCAGGAGGCGGGGGGGCAATCGAGAGACCCAGTACTTC. Translated: CASRRRGGNRETQYF.